Shown below are 16 T cell receptor beta chains from a single sample sequenced in a study of response to subunit inactivated influenza vaccine. One entry per CDR3 protein, called by TCRdb with MiXCR from the RT-PCR reads. The table lists 450,000 to 600,000 distinct CDR3 sequences, about 7.2% of them singletons. The sequencing used PBMCs from blood, collected less than 30 months after vaccination. The receptor set was obtained from a man aged 50 to 75 who received an inactivated influenza vaccine.

Many counts were recorded for this clonotype. The chain employs TRBV5-6 and TRBJ2-4; D ambiguous. Germline CDR1 SGHDT, CDR2 YYEEEE. The CDR3 has 17 residues. Trimming pared 1 base from V and 0 bases from J, leaving 14 bases between. Written as DNA, the CDR3 is TGTGCCAGCAGCTTGTCGCTCTCGGGTTTAGCCAAAAACATTCAGTACTTC. Translation: CASSLSLSGLAKNIQYF.

This chain uses TRBV6-2 or TRBV6-3 with TRBJ2-5; 8 bases match TRBD1. V was clipped by 2 bases and J by 5 bases; unmatched bases: 10. The CDR3 has 16 residues. Germline V gives CDR1 MNHEY, CDR2 SVGEGT. In DNA, the CDR3 is TGTGCCAGCAGTTACGCACGGACAGGGTTTGTGGAGACCCAGTACTTC. Translated, it gives CASSYARTGFVETQYF.

Many counts were recorded for this clonotype. V and J are TRBV4-3 and TRBJ2-3, with TRBD1 matching 7 bases. The CDR3 runs 15 residues. CDR1 is LGHNA, CDR2 YSLEER, per germline. V lost 2 bases to trimming and J lost 3 bases; unmatched junction nucleotides: 5. Here the CDR3 DNA reads TGCGCCAGCAGCCAAACTTACAGGGGTACAGATACGCAGTATTTT. It specifies CASSQTYRGTDTQYF.

The chain has TRBV28 and TRBJ2-2; TRBD2 might be the D (8 bases). The CDR3 has 18 amino acids. The V end was cut by 5 bases, the J end by 8 bases, with 27 bases between. The germline V gene encodes CDR1 MDHEN and CDR2 SYDVKM. The CDR3 sequence: CASSLRDRPAGEKGELFF. The CDR3 DNA reads TGTGCCAGCAGTCTCCGGGACAGACCAGCGGGGGAGAAGGGGGAGCTGTTTTTT.

This clonotype was seen only a few times. The chain joins TRBV7-2 to TRBJ2-3, with 11 bases fitting TRBD2. Germline assignment: CDR1 SGHTA and CDR2 FQGNSA. V dropped 5 bases and J dropped 2; count of bases not matched to a gene: 6. CDR3 size: 16 residues. CDR3 protein: CASSTGTSGLTDTQYF. The CDR3 coding sequence is TGTGCCAGCAGCACCGGGACTAGCGGACTCACAGATACGCAGTATTTT.

V usage is TRBV6-1 and J usage is TRBJ2-1; a weak D match, TRBD2 (5 bases). V gave up 8 bases and J gave up 4 bases, with 21 bases separating them. The CDR3 has 16 amino acids. Per germline, CDR1 MNHNS and CDR2 SASEGT. The DNA of the CDR3 is TGTGCCAGCCCTGGCGAGGGCCCGATCCTTTACAATGAGCAGTTCTTC. Protein product: CASPGEGPILYNEQFF.

This clonotype was seen repeatedly, ten times or more. J is TRBJ2-1 and V is TRBV20-1, with 13 bases aligning to TRBD2. V lost 6 bases, J lost 9 bases, and 11 bases stayed unmatched. The germline V gene encodes CDR1 DFQATT and CDR2 SNEGSKA (reference sequence). The CDR3 consists of 15 residues. Here the CDR3 DNA reads TGCAGTGCAACAAAGAGGACTAGCGGGAGATCTGAGCAGTTCTTC. Translating gives CSATKRTSGRSEQFF.

This clonotype was seen a handful of times. Compared with germline, one end of the junction differs, possibly owing to a read error. This chain joins TRBV10-3 and TRBJ2-5; D is ambiguous. Per germline, CDR1 ENHRY and CDR2 SYGVKD. This CDR3 spans 12 amino acids. CDR3 in amino acids: CAISESGGIANF. The CDR3 DNA reads as TGTGCCATCAGTGAGTCTGGTGGGATAGCCAACTTC.

This clonotype showed up just a few times. The genes are TRBV15 and TRBJ2-2, with D possibly called TRBD1 or TRBD2 (5 bases each). The CDR3 loop spans 18 amino acids. Germline V lookup: CDR1 LNHNV, CDR2 YYDKDF (reference sequence). V lost 0 bases and J 5 bases, leaving 19 bases between the germline ends. CDR3 sequence (DNA): TGTGCCACCAGCAGAGATAGGACCGGGGCCTCGGGGACCGGGGAGCTGTTTTTT. This codes for CATSRDRTGASGTGELFF.

The gene calls are TRBV5-6 and TRBJ2-1; D might be TRBD1 (5 bases). The CDR3 spans 17 residues. The V end was cut by 4 bases, the J end by 5 bases, with 22 bases between. Germline values: CDR1 SGHDT, CDR2 YYEEEE. In DNA, the CDR3 is TGTGCCAGCAGCCCGGCAGGGATTCTGGTGGGGCACAATGAGCAGTTCTTC. Translating gives CASSPAGILVGHNEQFF. The whole variable domain, filled in from reference TRBV5-6 and TRBJ2-1, reads DAGVTQSPTHLIKTRGQQVTLRCSPKSGHDTVSWYQQALGQGPQFIFQYYEEEERQRGNFPDRFSGHQFPNYSSELNVNALLLGDSALYLCASSPAGILVGHNEQFFGPGTRLTVL.

This clonotype was seen only a few times. The chain joins TRBV4-2 to TRBJ2-5; unclear D gene. V lost 0 bases to trimming and J lost 3 bases, with 5 bases between them. The length of the CDR3 is 13 residues. Germline V gene lookup returns CDR1 LGHNA and CDR2 YNFKEQ. CDR3 in DNA: TGTGCCAGCAGCCAAGATATCGAAGAGACCCAGTACTTC. Translated, it gives CASSQDIEETQYF.

In its sample, this clonotype was seen a few times. CDR3 sequence reads: CASSQDRTQGGNEQFF. As DNA, the CDR3 is TGCGCCAGCAGCCAAGATCGAACGCAGGGGGGAAATGAGCAGTTCTTC. The rearrangement uses TRBV4-3 and TRBJ2-1; D might be TRBD1 (7 bases). The CDR3 is made up of 16 amino acids. V was clipped by 0 bases and J by 7 bases, with 16 bases between them. Germline CDR1 LGHNA, CDR2 YSLEER.

This clonotype appeared a few times. Germline and junction disagree at one end, which may indicate a read error. The V gene is TRBV7-6, the J gene TRBJ2-5, with 7 bases fitting TRBD1. This CDR3 is 18 amino acids long. CDR1 is SGHVS, CDR2 FNYEAQ, per germline. CDR3 amino acids: CASSLYLDWQGDQESQYF. For the CDR3, the DNA is TGTGCCAGCAGCTTATATCTTGATTGGCAGGGGGACCAAGAGAGCCAGTACTTC.

J is TRBJ1-1 and V is TRBV5-1, with a tentative D call TRBD1 (5 bases). Germline lookup yields CDR1 SGHRS and CDR2 YFSETQ. V dropped 0 bases and J dropped 7 bases, with 10 bases sitting between them. This CDR3 is built from 13 residues. The CDR3 DNA reads as TGCGCCAGCAGCTTGGCAGGGCGGAGTGAAGCTTTCTTT. This sequence encodes CASSLAGRSEAFF.

This clonotype was picked up a small number of times. The chain links TRBV28 to TRBJ1-1; possible D gene TRBD1, 5 bases. Germline V lookup: CDR1 MDHEN, CDR2 SYDVKM. Between the trimmed V and J ends, which lost 6 bases and 2 bases, there was a span of 10 bases. This CDR3 spans 13 amino acids. The CDR3 bases are TGTGCCAGCAGCAGACAGATTAACACTGAAGCTTTCTTT. Its protein is CASSRQINTEAFF.

The chain joins TRBV4-2 to TRBJ2-7; 8 bases fit TRBD1. CDR1 is LGHNA and CDR2 is YNFKEQ in the germline V gene. The junction had 7 bases not matched to a gene; V was cut back by 2 bases and J by 4 bases. This CDR3 comprises 15 residues. CDR3 sequence reads: CASSQQQGDGYEQYF. The CDR3, as DNA: TGTGCCAGCAGCCAACAACAGGGGGATGGGTACGAGCAGTACTTC.